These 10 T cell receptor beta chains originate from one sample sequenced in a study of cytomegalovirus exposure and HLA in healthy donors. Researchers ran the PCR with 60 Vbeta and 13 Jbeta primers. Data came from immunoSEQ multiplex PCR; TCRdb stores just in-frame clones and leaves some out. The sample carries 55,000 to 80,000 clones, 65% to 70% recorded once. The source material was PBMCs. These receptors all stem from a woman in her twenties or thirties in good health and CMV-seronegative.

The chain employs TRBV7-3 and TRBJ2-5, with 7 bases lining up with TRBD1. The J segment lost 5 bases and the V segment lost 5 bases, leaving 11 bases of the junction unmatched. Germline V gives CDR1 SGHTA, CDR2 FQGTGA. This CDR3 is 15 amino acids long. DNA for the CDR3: TGTGCCAGCAGCCTGGCAGGGGGTTTTGGGGAGACCCAGTACTTC. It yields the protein CASSLAGGFGETQYF.

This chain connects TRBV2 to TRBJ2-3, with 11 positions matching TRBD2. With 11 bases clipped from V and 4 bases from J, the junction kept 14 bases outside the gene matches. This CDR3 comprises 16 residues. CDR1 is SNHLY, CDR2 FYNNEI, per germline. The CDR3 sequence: CASVGASGGLADTQYF. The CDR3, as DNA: TGTGCCTCCGTGGGGGCTAGCGGGGGGTTGGCAGATACGCAGTATTTT.

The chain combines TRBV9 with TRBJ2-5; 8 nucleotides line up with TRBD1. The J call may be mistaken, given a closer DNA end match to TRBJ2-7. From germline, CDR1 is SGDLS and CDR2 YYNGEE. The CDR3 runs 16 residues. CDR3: CASSVDLGTGMNEQYF. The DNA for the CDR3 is TGTGCCAGCAGCGTAGACCTAGGGACAGGAATGAACGAGCAGTACTTC.

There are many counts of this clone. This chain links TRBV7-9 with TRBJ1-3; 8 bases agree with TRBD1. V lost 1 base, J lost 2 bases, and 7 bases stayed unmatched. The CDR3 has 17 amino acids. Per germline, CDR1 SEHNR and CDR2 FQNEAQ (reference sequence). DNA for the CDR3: TGTGCCAGCAGCTTAGTTGGACAGGGATCTGCTGGAAACACCATATATTTT. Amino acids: CASSLVGQGSAGNTIYF.

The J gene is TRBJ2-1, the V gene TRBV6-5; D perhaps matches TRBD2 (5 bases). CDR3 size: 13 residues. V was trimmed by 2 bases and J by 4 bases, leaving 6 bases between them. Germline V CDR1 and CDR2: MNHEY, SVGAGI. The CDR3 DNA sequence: TGTGCCAGCAGTTACCGGGGTTACAATGAGCAGTTCTTC. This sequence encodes CASSYRGYNEQFF.

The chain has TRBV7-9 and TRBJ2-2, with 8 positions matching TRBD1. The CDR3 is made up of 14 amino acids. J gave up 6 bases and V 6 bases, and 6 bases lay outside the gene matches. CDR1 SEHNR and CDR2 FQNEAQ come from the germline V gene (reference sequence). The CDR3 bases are TGTGCCAGCAGTTTCGAGGACAGGGCCGGGGAGCTGTTTTTT. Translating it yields CASSFEDRAGELFF.

The CDR3 protein is CASSSPPGQVTDTQYF. The CDR3 DNA sequence: TGTGCCAGTAGTTCCCCCCCGGGACAGGTGACAGATACGCAGTATTTT. This sequence joins TRBV19 and TRBJ2-3; 8 nucleotides align to TRBD1. Unmatched junction bases numbered 10, after V lost 5 bases and J lost 3 bases. This CDR3 comprises 16 residues. CDR1 is LNHDA and CDR2 is SQIVND in the germline V gene (reference sequence).

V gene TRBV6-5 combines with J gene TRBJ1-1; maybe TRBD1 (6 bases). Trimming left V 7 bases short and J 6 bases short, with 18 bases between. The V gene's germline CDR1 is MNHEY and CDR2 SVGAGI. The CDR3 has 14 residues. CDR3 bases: TGTGCCAGCACCCAGGGGCCCACGAGCCCTGAAGCTTTCTTT. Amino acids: CASTQGPTSPEAFF.

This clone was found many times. CDR3 coding DNA: TGTGCCAGCAGCTTCCAGGGAAATGAAAAACTGTTTTTT. It yields the protein CASSFQGNEKLFF. The V call is TRBV5-4, the J call TRBJ1-4, with D tentatively TRBD1 (5 bases). The V gene lost 2 bases and the J gene lost 5 bases, with 7 bases spanning the gap. Germline V lookup: CDR1 SGHNT, CDR2 YYREEE (reference sequence). The CDR3 totals 13 residues.

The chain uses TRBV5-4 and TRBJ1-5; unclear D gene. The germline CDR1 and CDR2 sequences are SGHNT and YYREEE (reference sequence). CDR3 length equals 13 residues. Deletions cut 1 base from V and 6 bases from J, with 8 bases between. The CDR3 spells CASSLLSSQPQHF. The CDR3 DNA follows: TGTGCCAGCAGCTTGTTGTCGAGTCAGCCCCAGCATTTT.